These 25 T cell receptor beta chains were sequenced from one sample in a study of blood T cell repertoires in COVID-19. Measured with immunoSEQ multiplex PCR; TCRdb has only the in-frame clones, and not every one. Altogether 110,000 or so clones are present, 75% to 90% being singletons, with the ten largest covering around 5.5%. The source material was peripheral blood. All receptors derive from a woman aged 55-69 years with COVID-19, enrolled during active disease.

This chain joins TRBV7-9 and TRBJ2-3; TRBD1 might be the D (7 bases). The CDR3 spans 17 residues. CDR1 SEHNR and CDR2 FQNEAQ come from the germline V gene (reference sequence). V was shortened by 2 bases and J by 2 bases, with 17 bases between the two germline ends. The CDR3 DNA is TGTGCCAGCAGCTTATTCGAGCCAGGGGGGCACACAGATACGCAGTATTTT. Translating gives CASSLFEPGGHTDTQYF.

The chain is built from TRBV5-1 and TRBJ2-7; 7 bases are shared with TRBD1. This CDR3 region has 14 residues. Germline V gives CDR1 SGHRS, CDR2 YFSETQ. After removal of 2 bases from V and 0 bases from J, the junction contained 2 bases not matched to a gene. CDR3 nucleotide sequence: TGCGCCAGCAGCTTAAACAGGGGCTCCTACGAGCAGTACTTC. Residues: CASSLNRGSYEQYF.

This sequence joins TRBV6-5 and TRBJ2-3; D gene ambiguous. V shed 8 bases and J shed 1 base, with 10 bases lying between them. Germline CDR1 and CDR2: MNHEY and SVGAGI. The CDR3 contains 13 residues. The CDR3 DNA is TGTGCCAGCCAGGCCCCTGGCACAGATACGCAGTATTTT. Its translation: CASQAPGTDTQYF.

V usage is TRBV4-1 and J usage is TRBJ1-2; 9 bases line up with TRBD1. CDR3 size: 17 residues. CDR1 and CDR2 from the germline V gene are MGHRA and YSYEKL. The V gene end was trimmed by 4 bases and the J gene end by 5 bases; junction bases not matched to a gene: 14. DNA for the CDR3: TGCGCCAGCAGCCCGATGAACCGGGGACAGGGAAAGTATGGCTACACCTTC. Encoded protein: CASSPMNRGQGKYGYTF.

The V and J genes are TRBV7-2 and TRBJ2-1, with 12 bases aligning to TRBD2. The CDR3 sequence is 16 residues long. The V gene's germline CDR1 is SGHTA and CDR2 FQGNSA. With 1 base clipped from V and 6 bases from J, the junction kept 4 bases outside the gene matches. CDR3 bases: TGTGCCAGCAGCTTAGTGGGGGGACTAGCGGGCAATGAGCAGTTCTTC. Residues: CASSLVGGLAGNEQFF.

The rearrangement uses TRBV18 and TRBJ1-3, with 10 bases identical to TRBD1. This CDR3 spans 15 amino acids. Germline V CDR1 and CDR2: KGHSH, LQKENI. The V and J ends lost 4 bases and 4 bases, in that order; junction bases with no gene match: 4. CDR3 sequence: CASSRGQGLGNTIYF. CDR3 DNA sequence: TGTGCCAGCTCACGGGGACAGGGGCTCGGAAACACCATATATTTT.

The chain links TRBV3-1 (or the pseudogene TRBV3-2) to TRBJ1-4; D gene unclear. Trimming removed 1 base at V and 2 bases at J, with 11 bases between. This CDR3 is 16 amino acids long. Germline assignment: CDR1 LGHDT and CDR2 YNNKEL (reference sequence). The DNA for the CDR3 is TGTGCCAGCAGCCAAGCCCCCCGGAGGACTAATGAAAAACTGTTTTTT. This gives the protein CASSQAPRRTNEKLFF.

V usage is TRBV7-9 and J usage is TRBJ1-5, with TRBD1 matching 8 bases. J lost 2 bases, V lost 2 bases, and 8 bases had no gene match. The CDR3 spans 17 residues. The germline gives CDR1 SEHNR, CDR2 FQNEAQ (reference sequence). CDR3 region: CASSLRTGRRGNQPQHF. CDR3 DNA: TGTGCCAGCAGCTTACGGACAGGGCGTAGGGGCAATCAGCCCCAGCATTTT.

In its sample, this clone was seen a few times. The chain employs TRBV2 and TRBJ1-5, with 9 bases fitting TRBD1. V shed 6 bases, J shed 3 bases, and the junction held 3 bases outside the gene matches. There are 14 residues in the CDR3. CDR1 is SNHLY, CDR2 FYNNEI, per germline. Written as DNA, the CDR3 is TGTGCCAGCAGCCGGGACAGGGACAATCAGCCCCAGCATTTT. Its protein product is CASSRDRDNQPQHF. Full variable domain (rest looked up from reference TRBV2 and TRBJ1-5): EPEVTQTPSHQVTQMGQEVILRCVPISNHLYFYWYRQILGQKVEFLVSFYNNEISEKSEIFDDQFSVERPDGSNFTLKIRSTKLEDSAMYFCASSRDRDNQPQHFGDGTRLSIL.

The genes are TRBV5-6 and TRBJ2-5; the D gene is possibly TRBD1 (5 bases). Looked up from germline, CDR1 is SGHDT and CDR2 is YYEEEE. Trimming removed 3 bases from V and 0 bases from J, with 15 bases in between. This CDR3 spans 16 amino acids. The CDR3 nucleotides read TGTGCCAGCAGCTGGCGACAGTCTACAAACCAAGAGACCCAGTACTTC. The encoded protein is CASSWRQSTNQETQYF.

Notes on this clone: Mismatch with germline at one junction end may stem from a read error. V gene TRBV3-1 (or the pseudogene TRBV3-2) combines with J gene TRBJ1-6; D ambiguous. This CDR3 region has 16 residues. Germline values: CDR1 LGHDT, CDR2 YNNKEL (reference sequence). Written as DNA, the CDR3 is TGTACCAGCAGCCAAGGAAGAATCACGGCTAGTACACCCCTCCACTTT. Translating gives CTSSQGRITASTPLHF.

This chain connects TRBV6-5 to TRBJ1-2; 9 bases line up with TRBD1. V dropped 6 bases and J dropped 2; count of bases not matched to a gene: 4. CDR1 and CDR2 (germline): MNHEY, SVGAGI. This CDR3 contains 14 residues. CDR3 bases: TGTGCCAGCAGGACAGGGGGTTTGAACTATGGCTACACCTTC. As protein: CASRTGGLNYGYTF.

In its sample, this clone was seen once. V gene TRBV5-6 combines with J gene TRBJ1-4; D perhaps matches TRBD1 (5 bases). The V and J ends lost 4 bases and 8 bases respectively, with 15 bases between them. This CDR3 contains 14 residues. Germline CDR1 and CDR2: SGHDT and YYEEEE. CDR3 amino acids: CASSMPRGGEKLFF. The DNA for the CDR3 is TGTGCCAGCAGCATGCCCCGGGGGGGGGAAAAACTGTTTTTT.

The V call is TRBV18, the J call TRBJ1-3, with 8 bases lining up with TRBD1. The germline gives CDR1 KGHSH, CDR2 LQKENI. The ends lost 1 base at V and 0 bases at J; junction bases unmatched: 8. The CDR3 is made up of 18 amino acids. The CDR3 DNA reads as TGTGCCAGCTCACCACAAGAAGGGACAGGACACTCTGGAAACACCATATATTTT. This translates into CASSPQEGTGHSGNTIYF.

The chain joins TRBV7-6 to TRBJ1-1; 9 bases line up with TRBD1. The J segment lost 4 bases and the V segment lost 6 bases, leaving 9 bases of the junction unmatched. The CDR3 is 15 residues long. Per germline, CDR1 SGHVS and CDR2 FNYEAQ. CDR3 residues: CASSYRGQRFTEAFF. The CDR3, as DNA: TGTGCCAGCAGTTACAGGGGGCAGCGGTTCACTGAAGCTTTCTTT.

The table lists this clone with a count of one. The V gene is TRBV6-5, the J gene TRBJ2-1; D remains ambiguous. The CDR3 covers 14 residues. Per the germline V gene, CDR1 is MNHEY and CDR2 is SVGAGI. V was clipped by 7 bases and J by 4 bases, with 14 bases between them. This CDR3 reads CASTPGPRYNEQFF. In nucleotides, the CDR3 is TGTGCCAGCACCCCAGGCCCACGTTACAATGAGCAGTTCTTC.

The genes are TRBV19 and TRBJ1-2; tentative D call: TRBD1 (6 bases). V was trimmed by 6 bases and J by 8 bases, leaving 16 bases between them. Germline V gene lookup returns CDR1 LNHDA and CDR2 SQIVND (reference sequence). The CDR3 has 13 residues. Written as DNA, the CDR3 is TGTGCCAGTAGAAGGAAGGGGGTGGAGGGCTACACCTTC. Protein sequence: CASRRKGVEGYTF. Variable domain in full (rest from reference TRBV19 and TRBJ1-2): DGGITQSPKYLFRKEGQNVTLSCEQNLNHDAMYWYRQDPGQGLRLIYYSQIVNDFQKGDIAEGYSVSREKKESFPLTVTSAQKNPTAFYLCASRRKGVEGYTFGSGTRLTVV.

The gene calls are TRBV2 and TRBJ1-5; 9 positions match TRBD1. CDR3 length: 15 amino acids. V was pared by 6 bases and J by 3 bases, with 6 bases of the junction left unmatched. Germline values: CDR1 SNHLY, CDR2 FYNNEI. In DNA form, the CDR3 reads TGTGCCAGCAGGAAGGACAGGGGTTCCAATCAGCCCCAGCATTTT. Its translation is CASRKDRGSNQPQHF.

This chain uses TRBV6-5 with TRBJ1-2; no reliable D call. V lost 7 bases and J 2 bases, leaving 8 bases between the germline ends. The CDR3 runs 12 residues. The germline V gene encodes CDR1 MNHEY and CDR2 SVGAGI. The CDR3 here is CASTGGNYGYTF. The CDR3 nucleotides are TGTGCCAGCACGGGCGGGAACTATGGCTACACCTTC.

The CDR3 loop reads CASSPYRGIENEQFF. DNA for the CDR3: TGCGCCAGCAGCCCTTACAGGGGAATCGAGAATGAGCAGTTCTTC. This chain uses TRBV5-1 with TRBJ2-1; 7 positions agree with TRBD1. Trimming cost V 4 bases and J 7 bases; bases outside gene matches: 11. The germline gives CDR1 SGHRS, CDR2 YFSETQ. The CDR3 is made up of 15 amino acids.

V is TRBV7-3 and J is TRBJ2-5, with 13 positions matching TRBD2. V gave up 5 bases and J gave up 3 bases; unmatched junction bases: 18. Germline values: CDR1 SGHTA, CDR2 FQGTGA. The CDR3 is made up of 20 amino acids. CDR3 protein: CASSRPPPLAGGLGKETQYF. The CDR3 nucleotides read TGTGCCAGCAGCCGCCCACCCCCACTAGCGGGGGGGCTGGGGAAAGAGACCCAGTACTTC. Complete variable domain (other parts from reference TRBV7-3 and TRBJ2-5): GAGVSQTPSNKVTEKGKYVELRCDPISGHTALYWYRQSLGQGPEFLIYFQGTGAADDSGLPNDRFFAVRPEGSVSTLKIQRTERGDSAVYLCASSRPPPLAGGLGKETQYFGPGTRLLVL.

The chain recombines TRBV18 with TRBJ1-1; D gene uncertain. CDR3 length: 16 residues. Germline V gene sequence: CDR1 KGHSH, CDR2 LQKENI. V was clipped by 0 bases and J by 2 bases, with 13 bases between them. The CDR3 is CASSPPWAVSNTEAFF. The CDR3 DNA follows: TGTGCCAGCTCACCACCATGGGCAGTCTCAAACACTGAAGCTTTCTTT.

The gene calls are TRBV29-1 and TRBJ1-2; D call uncertain. The V and J ends lost 4 bases and 5 bases respectively, with 20 bases between them. The length of the CDR3 is 15 residues. Germline CDR1 and CDR2: SQVTM and ANQGSEA. The CDR3 sequence: CSVGRLTNREYGYTF. Here the CDR3 DNA reads TGCAGCGTTGGACGCTTGACCAACCGGGAATATGGCTACACCTTC.

Ten or more counts support this clone. The V and J genes are TRBV7-9 and TRBJ2-7, with 13 bases fitting TRBD2. The germline V gene has CDR1 SEHNR and CDR2 FQNEAQ (reference sequence). This CDR3 region has 15 residues. The trim removed 5 bases at V and 5 bases at J, leaving 6 bases unmatched. The CDR3: CASSLGTSGEDEQYF. The CDR3 nucleotides read TGTGCCAGCAGCCTCGGGACTAGCGGGGAGGACGAGCAGTACTTC.

J is TRBJ2-1 and V is TRBV7-8, with TRBD1 identical over 8 bases. Germline CDR1 and CDR2: SGHVS and FQNEAQ. The CDR3 is 16 amino acids. V lost 3 bases to trimming and J lost 7 bases; unmatched junction nucleotides: 11. This CDR3 reads CASSFSPQGARNEQFF. The CDR3 DNA reads TGTGCCAGCAGCTTTTCCCCTCAGGGGGCGAGAAATGAGCAGTTCTTC.